The 18 T cell receptor beta chains below come from one sample, sequenced in a study of CD8+CD57+ T cells in acquired aplastic anemia. Genomic DNA provided the template from which TCR beta VDJ and CDR3 profiles were obtained. TCRdb reprocessed the reads via MiXCR and lists one record per CDR3 protein. The sample yields about 130,000 distinct CDR3 sequences, around 48% seen once. Specimen: sorted CD4+, CD8+, or CD8+CD57+ T cells (not recorded which) from PBMCs. The source of these receptors is a human donor in good health, serving as a control.

The gene calls are TRBV19 and TRBJ1-2; 9 nucleotides align to TRBD1. The CDR3 has 14 amino acids. The junction had 5 bases not matched to a gene; V was cut back by 2 bases and J by 7 bases. Germline V CDR1 and CDR2: LNHDA, SQIVND (reference sequence). CDR3 DNA sequence: TGTGCCAGTAGTATATTTGGGACAGGGTTTGGCTACACCTTC. This encodes CASSIFGTGFGYTF.

This clonotype was seen ten or more times. The chain joins TRBV4-3 to TRBJ1-2; D not resolved. Trimming removed 6 bases at V and 1 base at J, with 12 bases between. The CDR3 spans 14 residues. Germline V gene data show CDR1 as LGHNA and CDR2 as YSLEER. The CDR3 DNA follows: TGCGCCAGCAGGGTCCGGGCGATTAACTATGGCTACACCTTC. Its translation is CASRVRAINYGYTF.

This clonotype has a count of ten or more. The rearrangement links TRBV6-5 to TRBJ2-5, with D maybe TRBD2 (6 bases). V shed 0 bases and J shed 1 base, with 15 bases lying between them. CDR3 length equals 17 residues. Germline CDR1 MNHEY, CDR2 SVGAGI. CDR3 amino acids: CASSYSLAATFQETQYF. CDR3 nucleotides: TGTGCCAGCAGTTACTCGTTAGCGGCGACCTTCCAAGAGACCCAGTACTTC.

The rearrangement joins TRBV20-1 to TRBJ1-4; D gene uncertain. The ends were cut back, 1 base at V and 7 bases at J, with 10 bases in the middle. The germline gives CDR1 DFQATT, CDR2 SNEGSKA (reference sequence). This CDR3 contains 13 residues. The CDR3 DNA follows: TGCAGTGCTAGAGTAATTAGTGGTGAAAAACTGTTTTTT. The encoded protein is CSARVISGEKLFF.

The gene calls are TRBV7-2 and TRBJ2-7; 8 positions match TRBD2. The trim removed 3 bases at V and 3 bases at J, leaving 4 bases unmatched. CDR1 and CDR2 (germline): SGHTA, FQGNSA. CDR3 size: 14 residues. The CDR3, as DNA: TGTGCCAGCAGCTTTTGGACTAGCAGCTACGAGCAGTACTTC. Translation gives CASSFWTSSYEQYF.

Details on this clonotype: The final CDR3 position lacks the conserved phenylalanine or tryptophan, pointing to a likely read error. The chain employs TRBV29-1 and TRBJ2-5; possibly TRBD2 for D (7 bases). The CDR3 length is 15 residues. Per the germline V gene, CDR1 is SQVTM and CDR2 is ANQGSEA. The DNA of the CDR3 is TGCAGCGTTGTCGGACTAGGGGGAATCCAAGGGACCCAGTACCTC. Translating it yields CSVVGLGGIQGTQYL.

The rearrangement links TRBV5-5 to TRBJ1-6; possible D gene TRBD1, 6 bases. Looked up from germline, CDR1 is SGHKS and CDR2 is YYEKEE (reference sequence). The CDR3 spans 14 residues. Trimming removed 0 bases at V and 14 bases at J, with 15 bases between. CDR3 residues: CASSLGTGKGALHF. The CDR3 DNA follows: TGTGCCAGCAGCTTGGGCACAGGGAAAGGGGCCCTCCACTTT.

This clonotype was recorded at least ten times. The CDR3: CASRNGGRGPYYEQYF. The DNA of the CDR3 is TGTGCCAGCAGGAATGGGGGGCGGGGGCCTTACTACGAGCAGTACTTC. The chain employs TRBV27 and TRBJ2-7; TRBD2 might be the D (7 bases). CDR1 is MNHEY, CDR2 SMNVEV, per germline (reference sequence). V dropped 6 bases and J dropped 3 bases, with 21 bases sitting between them. There are 16 residues in the CDR3.

There are many counts of this clonotype. This chain links TRBV6-5 with TRBJ2-7; D call uncertain. The CDR3 sequence is 13 residues long. V dropped 6 bases and J dropped 3 bases, with 12 bases sitting between them. The V gene's germline CDR1 is MNHEY and CDR2 SVGAGI. The CDR3 DNA follows: TGTGCCAGCAGGGTACCTGGGGACTACGAGCAGTACTTC. Encoded protein: CASRVPGDYEQYF.

The rearrangement uses TRBV9 and TRBJ1-2; tentative D call: TRBD1 (6 bases). The V and J ends lost 4 bases and 6 bases respectively, with 13 bases between them. The CDR3 covers 13 residues. Germline loops: CDR1 SGDLS, CDR2 YYNGEE. CDR3 nucleotides: TGTGCCAGCAGCATGCGGACAGATGATGGCTACACCTTC. Translated, it gives CASSMRTDDGYTF.

This clonotype came up a few times. The chain carries TRBV3-1 and TRBJ2-1, with D perhaps matching TRBD2 (5 bases). With 2 bases removed from V and 8 bases from J, the gap between germline ends came to 16 bases. Germline CDR1 reads LGHDT; CDR2 reads YNNKEL (reference sequence). The CDR3 has 15 residues. The CDR3, as DNA: TGTGCCAGCAGCCAATCTTTCGGGTTTAGCGATGAGCAGTTCTTC. This gives the protein CASSQSFGFSDEQFF.

This clonotype appeared many times. The chain uses TRBV7-3 and TRBJ2-1, with 9 bases lining up with TRBD1. V lost 3 bases and J lost 0; bases outside the gene matches: 3. In germline, CDR1 is SGHTA, CDR2 FQGTGA. This CDR3 is 16 amino acids long. The CDR3 loop is CASSFGQGTSYNEQFF. The CDR3 DNA sequence: TGTGCCAGCAGCTTCGGACAGGGGACCTCCTACAATGAGCAGTTCTTC. The variable domain in full, completed from reference TRBV7-3 and TRBJ2-1, reads GAGVSQTPSNKVTEKGKYVELRCDPISGHTALYWYRQSLGQGPEFLIYFQGTGAADDSGLPNDRFFAVRPEGSVSTLKIQRTERGDSAVYLCASSFGQGTSYNEQFFGPGTRLTVL.

The V and J genes are TRBV20-1 and TRBJ2-7; 9 nucleotides match TRBD2. V was pared by 6 bases and J by 4 bases, with 10 bases of the junction left unmatched. The CDR3 runs 14 residues. Germline values: CDR1 DFQATT, CDR2 SNEGSKA (reference sequence). CDR3 sequence: CSAKIAGAGYEQYF. For the CDR3, the DNA is TGCAGTGCAAAAATAGCGGGAGCCGGTTACGAGCAGTACTTC.

The V call is TRBV6-1, the J call TRBJ2-7; TRBD2 matches 9 bases. The germline V gene encodes CDR1 MNHNS and CDR2 SASEGT. Trimming took 6 bases from V and 7 from J; bases not matched to a gene: 10. CDR3 length: 14 amino acids. The chain's CDR3 is CASRFQAGGEEQYF. DNA of the CDR3: TGTGCCAGCAGGTTTCAAGCGGGGGGTGAGGAGCAGTACTTC.

The gene calls are TRBV12-3 or TRBV12-4 and TRBJ2-5, with D perhaps matching TRBD1 or TRBD2 (5 bases each). The CDR3 extends over 15 amino acids. V was cut by 3 bases and J by 5 bases, with 16 bases left in between. In nucleotides, the CDR3 is TGTGCCAGCAGTTTTGGGACGGGGTCCGCCGAGACCCAGTACTTC. Its translation: CASSFGTGSAETQYF.

This chain links TRBV25-1 with TRBJ2-7, with 7 bases fitting TRBD2. This CDR3 comprises 15 residues. J gave up 4 bases and V 7 bases, and 13 bases lay outside the gene matches. The germline gives CDR1 MGHDK, CDR2 SYGVNS. The CDR3 DNA follows: TGTGCCAGCATACAGTTTCGCGGGGGAAGGTACGAGCAGTACTTC. It encodes CASIQFRGGRYEQYF.

This clonotype was observed once. V is TRBV2 and J is TRBJ2-2; the match to TRBD1 covers 7 bases. The CDR3 has 14 residues. Germline V gives CDR1 SNHLY, CDR2 FYNNEI. With 6 bases clipped from V and 1 base from J, the junction kept 2 bases outside the gene matches. Here the CDR3 DNA reads TGTGCCAGCAGCGGGGACAGGAACACCGGGGAGCTGTTTTTT. It translates to CASSGDRNTGELFF. Using reference TRBV2 and TRBJ2-2 for the parts outside the CDR3, the full variable domain is EPEVTQTPSHQVTQMGQEVILRCVPISNHLYFYWYRQILGQKVEFLVSFYNNEISEKSEIFDDQFSVERPDGSNFTLKIRSTKLEDSAMYFCASSGDRNTGELFFGEGSRLTVL.

V and J are TRBV25-1 and TRBJ2-1, with 8 bases matching TRBD2. CDR1 is MGHDK, CDR2 SYGVNS, per germline. The CDR3 sequence is 13 residues long. V shed 6 bases, J shed 10 bases, and the junction held 8 bases outside the gene matches. The DNA of the CDR3 is TGTGCCAGCAGCCCTACTAGCGGCCAGGAGCAGTTCTTC. This gives the protein CASSPTSGQEQFF.